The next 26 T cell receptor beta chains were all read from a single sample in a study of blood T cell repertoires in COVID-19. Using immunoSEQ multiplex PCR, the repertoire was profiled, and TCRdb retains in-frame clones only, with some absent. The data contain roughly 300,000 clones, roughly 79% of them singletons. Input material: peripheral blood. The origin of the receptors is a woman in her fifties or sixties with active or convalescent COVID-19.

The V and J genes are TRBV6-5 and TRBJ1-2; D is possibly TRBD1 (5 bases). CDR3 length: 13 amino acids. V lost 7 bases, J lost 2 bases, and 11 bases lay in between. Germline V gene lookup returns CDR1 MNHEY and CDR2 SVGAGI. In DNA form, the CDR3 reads TGTGCCAGCAAGTGGGCAGGGAACTATGGCTACACCTTC. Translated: CASKWAGNYGYTF.

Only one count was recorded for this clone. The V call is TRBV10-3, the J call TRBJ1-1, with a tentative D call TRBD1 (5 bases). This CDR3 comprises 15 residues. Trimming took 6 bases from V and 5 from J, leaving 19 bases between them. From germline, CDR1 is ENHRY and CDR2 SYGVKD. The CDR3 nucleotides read TGTGCCATCAGGGTGGGAGGGGATGGGAATACTGAAGCTTTCTTT. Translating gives CAIRVGGDGNTEAFF.

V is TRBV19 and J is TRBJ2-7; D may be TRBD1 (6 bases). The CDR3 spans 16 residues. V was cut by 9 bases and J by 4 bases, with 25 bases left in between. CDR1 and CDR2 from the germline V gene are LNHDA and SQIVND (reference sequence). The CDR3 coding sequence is TGTGCCAGCCAATATGATGGGGGCTCTGGAGTTTACGAGCAGTACTTC. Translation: CASQYDGGSGVYEQYF.

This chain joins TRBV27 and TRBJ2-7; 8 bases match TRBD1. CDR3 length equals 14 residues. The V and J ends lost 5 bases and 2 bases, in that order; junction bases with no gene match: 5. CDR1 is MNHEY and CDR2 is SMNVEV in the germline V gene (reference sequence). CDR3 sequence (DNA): TGTGCCAGCAGTCCGTTGACAGGGGCCTACGAGCAGTACTTC. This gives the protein CASSPLTGAYEQYF.

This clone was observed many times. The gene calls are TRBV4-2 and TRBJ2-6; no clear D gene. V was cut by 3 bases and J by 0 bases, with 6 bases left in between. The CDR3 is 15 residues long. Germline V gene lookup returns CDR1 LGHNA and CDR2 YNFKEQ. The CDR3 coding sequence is TGTGCCAGCAGCCAGCAGGACTCTGGGGCCAACGTCCTGACTTTC. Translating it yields CASSQQDSGANVLTF.

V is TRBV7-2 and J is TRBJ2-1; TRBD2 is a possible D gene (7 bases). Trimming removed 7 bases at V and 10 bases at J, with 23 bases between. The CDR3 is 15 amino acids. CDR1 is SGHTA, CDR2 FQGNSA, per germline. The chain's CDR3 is CASTPRTGGRGEQFF. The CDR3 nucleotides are TGTGCCAGCACCCCTCGAACGGGGGGCCGCGGGGAGCAGTTCTTC.

The CDR3 loop reads CASSGTEETQYF. The CDR3 DNA is TGTGCCTCTTCCGGGACAGAAGAGACCCAGTACTTC. The chain joins TRBV9 to TRBJ2-5; TRBD1 agrees at 7 bases. CDR3 length equals 12 residues. J was trimmed by 3 bases and V by 10 bases; bases with no gene match: 6. Germline values: CDR1 SGDLS, CDR2 YYNGEE.

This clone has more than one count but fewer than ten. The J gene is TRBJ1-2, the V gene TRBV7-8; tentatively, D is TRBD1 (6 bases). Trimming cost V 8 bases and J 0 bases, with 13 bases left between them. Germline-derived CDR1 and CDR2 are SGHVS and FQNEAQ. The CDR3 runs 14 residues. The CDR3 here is CASYQTGANYGYTF. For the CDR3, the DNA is TGTGCCAGCTATCAGACAGGAGCTAACTATGGCTACACCTTC.

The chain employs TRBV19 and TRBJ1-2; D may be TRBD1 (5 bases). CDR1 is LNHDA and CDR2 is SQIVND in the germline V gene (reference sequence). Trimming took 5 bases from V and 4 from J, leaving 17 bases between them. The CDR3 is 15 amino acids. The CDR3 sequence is CASSPRTPPPYGYTF. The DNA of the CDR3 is TGTGCCAGTAGTCCTAGGACACCTCCGCCCTATGGCTACACCTTC.

This chain's CDR3 is CASSPTGSPLHF. The CDR3, as DNA: TGTGCCAGCAGTCCTACAGGCTCACCCCTCCACTTT. The rearrangement joins TRBV12-3 or TRBV12-4 to TRBJ1-6, with a weak D call TRBD1 (5 bases). The CDR3 length is 12 residues. Trimming pared 5 bases from V and 10 bases from J, leaving 9 bases between.

CDR3 nucleotide sequence: TGTGCCAGTAGTCAACAAGACAGGACCCCTTACGAGCAGTACTTC. This codes for CASSQQDRTPYEQYF. This chain links TRBV19 with TRBJ2-7; tentative D call: TRBD1 (6 bases). V gave up 5 bases and J gave up 4 bases, with 18 bases separating them. The CDR3 is 15 residues long. CDR1 LNHDA and CDR2 SQIVND come from the germline V gene (reference sequence).

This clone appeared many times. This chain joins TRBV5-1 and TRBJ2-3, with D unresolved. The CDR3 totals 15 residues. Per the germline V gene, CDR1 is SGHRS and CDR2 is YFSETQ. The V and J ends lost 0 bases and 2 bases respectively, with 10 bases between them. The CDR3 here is CASSLEALFTDTQYF. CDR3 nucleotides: TGCGCCAGCAGCTTGGAAGCCCTTTTCACAGATACGCAGTATTTT.

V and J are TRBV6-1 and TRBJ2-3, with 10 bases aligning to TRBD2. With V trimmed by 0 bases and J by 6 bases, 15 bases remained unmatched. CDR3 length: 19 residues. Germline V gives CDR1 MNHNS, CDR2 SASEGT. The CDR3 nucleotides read TGTGCCAGCAGTGAAGCTTTTTTTAACAGCGGGGGGGCTATCGATACGCAGTATTTT. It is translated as CASSEAFFNSGGAIDTQYF.

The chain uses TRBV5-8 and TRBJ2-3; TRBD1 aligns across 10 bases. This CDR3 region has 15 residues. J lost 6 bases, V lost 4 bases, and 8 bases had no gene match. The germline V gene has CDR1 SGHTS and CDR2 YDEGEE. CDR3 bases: TGTGCCAGCAGCCAAACCGGGACAGGGGTGGATACGCAGTATTTT. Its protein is CASSQTGTGVDTQYF.

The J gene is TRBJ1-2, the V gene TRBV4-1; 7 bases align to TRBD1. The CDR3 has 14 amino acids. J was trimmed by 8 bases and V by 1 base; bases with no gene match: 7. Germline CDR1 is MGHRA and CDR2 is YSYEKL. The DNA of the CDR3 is TGCGCCAGCAGCCAAGCCGCAGGGGGAAGGGGCTACACCTTC. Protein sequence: CASSQAAGGRGYTF.

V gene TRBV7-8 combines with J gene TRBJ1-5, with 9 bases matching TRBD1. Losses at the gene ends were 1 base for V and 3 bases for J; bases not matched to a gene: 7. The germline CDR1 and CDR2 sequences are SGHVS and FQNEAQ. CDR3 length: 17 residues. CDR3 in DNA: TGTGCCAGCAGCTTAGACCCGGGACAGGGAATCAATCAGCCCCAGCATTTT. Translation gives CASSLDPGQGINQPQHF.

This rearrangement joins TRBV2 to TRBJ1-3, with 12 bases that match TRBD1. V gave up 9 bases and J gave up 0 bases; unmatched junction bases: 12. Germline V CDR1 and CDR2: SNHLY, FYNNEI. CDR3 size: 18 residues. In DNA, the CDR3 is TGTGCCAGGGGCCCGGGACAGGGGGCCCCAACCTCTGGAAACACCATATATTTT. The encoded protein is CARGPGQGAPTSGNTIYF.

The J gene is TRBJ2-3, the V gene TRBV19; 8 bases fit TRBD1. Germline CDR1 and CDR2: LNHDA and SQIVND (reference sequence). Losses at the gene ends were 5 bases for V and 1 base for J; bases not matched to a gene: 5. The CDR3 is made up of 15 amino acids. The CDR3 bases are TGTGCCAGTAGTCCCATACAGGGGGGCACAGATACGCAGTATTTT. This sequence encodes CASSPIQGGTDTQYF.

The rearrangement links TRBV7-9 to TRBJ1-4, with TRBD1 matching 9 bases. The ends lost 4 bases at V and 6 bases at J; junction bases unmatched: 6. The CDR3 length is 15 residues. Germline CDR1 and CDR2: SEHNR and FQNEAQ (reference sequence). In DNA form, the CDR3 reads TGTGCCAGCAGCTATTCGGGACAGGGCTATGAAAAACTGTTTTTT. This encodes CASSYSGQGYEKLFF.

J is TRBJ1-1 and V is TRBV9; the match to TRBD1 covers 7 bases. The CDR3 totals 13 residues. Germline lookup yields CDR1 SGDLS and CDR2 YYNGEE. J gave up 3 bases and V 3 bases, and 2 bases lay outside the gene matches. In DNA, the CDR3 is TGTGCCAGCAGCGGACAGGGCGACACTGAAGCTTTCTTT. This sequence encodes CASSGQGDTEAFF.

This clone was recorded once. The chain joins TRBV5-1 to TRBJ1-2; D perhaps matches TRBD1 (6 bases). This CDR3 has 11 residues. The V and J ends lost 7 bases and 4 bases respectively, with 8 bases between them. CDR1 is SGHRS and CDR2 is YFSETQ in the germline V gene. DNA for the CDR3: TGCGCCAGCCAGGGGAGCTATGGCTACACCTTC. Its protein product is CASQGSYGYTF.

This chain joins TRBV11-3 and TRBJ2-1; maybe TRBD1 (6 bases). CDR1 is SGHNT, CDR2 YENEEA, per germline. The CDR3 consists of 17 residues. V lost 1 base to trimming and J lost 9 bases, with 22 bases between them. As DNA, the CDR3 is TGTGCCAGCAGCTTAGGTGGCTCGCTCAGTAGGGGGAGTGAGCAGTTCTTC. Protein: CASSLGGSLSRGSEQFF.

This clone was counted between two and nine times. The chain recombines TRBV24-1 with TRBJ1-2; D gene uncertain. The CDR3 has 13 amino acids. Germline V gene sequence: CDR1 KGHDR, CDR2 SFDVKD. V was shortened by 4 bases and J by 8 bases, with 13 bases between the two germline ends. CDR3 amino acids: CATSDGSFRGYTF. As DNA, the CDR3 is TGTGCCACCAGTGACGGGTCATTTAGGGGCTACACCTTC.

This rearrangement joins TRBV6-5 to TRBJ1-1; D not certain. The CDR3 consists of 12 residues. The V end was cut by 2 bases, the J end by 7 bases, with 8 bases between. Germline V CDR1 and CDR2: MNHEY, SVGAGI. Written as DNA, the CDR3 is TGTGCCAGCAGTTACGCAGAAAATGAAGCTTTCTTT. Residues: CASSYAENEAFF.

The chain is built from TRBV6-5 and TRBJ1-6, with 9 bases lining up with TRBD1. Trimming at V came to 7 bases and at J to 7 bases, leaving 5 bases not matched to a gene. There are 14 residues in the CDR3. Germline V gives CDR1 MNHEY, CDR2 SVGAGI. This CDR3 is CASTAGQGNSPLHF. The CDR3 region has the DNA TGTGCCAGCACCGCTGGACAGGGGAATTCACCCCTCCACTTT.

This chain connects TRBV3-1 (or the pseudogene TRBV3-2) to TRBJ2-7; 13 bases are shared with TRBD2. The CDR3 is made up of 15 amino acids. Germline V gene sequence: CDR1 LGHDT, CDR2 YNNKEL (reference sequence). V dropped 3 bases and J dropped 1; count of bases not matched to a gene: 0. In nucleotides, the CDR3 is TGTGCCAGCAGCCAGACTAGCGGGGGGTCCTACGAGCAGTACTTC. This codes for CASSQTSGGSYEQYF.